This TCR beta chain was documented in a study of Tregs in tolerant kidney transplant recipients. General study findings and limits: For some patients, primers changed over time, blocking nucleotide-level comparison.

Concerning this clone: Its specificity is not known. The read terminates 3 residues before the CDR3 end, so the remaining end is supplied by the germline J gene.

Unstimulated Tregs (CD4+CD25+CD127-) and CD4+CD25- non-Tregs were sorted from PBMCs. The method was immunoSEQ multiplex PCR; TCRdb's version includes in-frame clones alone and lacks a portion of them. This sample's table reports more than 30,000 clones. CDR3 length equals 15 residues. Per the germline V gene, CDR1 is SGHNT and CDR2 is YYREEE (reference sequence). Trimming took 3 bases from V and 8 from J; bases not matched to a gene: 2. The chain joins TRBV5-4 to TRBJ2-1, with 16 bases that match TRBD2. This TCR derives from a human donor who received a combined kidney and bone marrow transplant. The sequencing used CD8+ T cells from blood, collected before the transplant. CDR3 DNA (partial): TGTGCCAGCAGCTCGGGACTAGCGGGAGGGGATGAG. Its translation: CASSSGLAGGDE. The entire CDR3 reads CASSSGLAGGDEQFF.